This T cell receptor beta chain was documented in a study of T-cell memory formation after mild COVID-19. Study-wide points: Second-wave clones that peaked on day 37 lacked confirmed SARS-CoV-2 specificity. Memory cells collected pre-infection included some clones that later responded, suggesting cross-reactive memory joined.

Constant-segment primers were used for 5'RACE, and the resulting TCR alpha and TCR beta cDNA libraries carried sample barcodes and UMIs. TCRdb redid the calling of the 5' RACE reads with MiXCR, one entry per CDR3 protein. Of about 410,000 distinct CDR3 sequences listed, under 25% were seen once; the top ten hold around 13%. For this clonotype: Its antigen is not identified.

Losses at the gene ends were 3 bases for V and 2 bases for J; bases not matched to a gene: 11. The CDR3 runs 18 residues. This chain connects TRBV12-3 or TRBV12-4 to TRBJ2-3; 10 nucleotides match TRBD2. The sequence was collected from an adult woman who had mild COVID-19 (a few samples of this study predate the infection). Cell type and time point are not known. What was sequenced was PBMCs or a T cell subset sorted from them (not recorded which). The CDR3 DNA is TGTGCCAGCAGTTTGGTAGCGGGGGGACTTCGTCTCACAGATACGCAGTATTTT. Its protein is CASSLVAGGLRLTDTQYF.